This TCR beta chain originates from a study of blood T cell repertoires in COVID-19. TCRdb's table, derived via immunoSEQ multiplex PCR, lists solely in-frame clones and lacks some. Among 150,000 to 200,000 clones listed, approximately 80% were seen once. This clone was found many times. The CDR3 runs to 15 residues. Looked up from germline, CDR1 is SQVTM and CDR2 is ANQGSEA. Trimming at V came to 0 bases and at J to 2 bases, leaving 5 bases not matched to a gene. Sequencing used PBMCs or T cells enriched from blood (not recorded which). The chain couples TRBV29-1 to TRBJ2-7; 9 bases are a match to TRBD1. The clonotype comes from a man aged 55 to 69 who had been exposed to COVID-19. CDR3 in amino acids: CSVEEGTGLTYEQYF. CDR3 DNA sequence: TGCAGCGTTGAAGAGGGGACAGGGTTGACCTACGAGCAGTACTTC.